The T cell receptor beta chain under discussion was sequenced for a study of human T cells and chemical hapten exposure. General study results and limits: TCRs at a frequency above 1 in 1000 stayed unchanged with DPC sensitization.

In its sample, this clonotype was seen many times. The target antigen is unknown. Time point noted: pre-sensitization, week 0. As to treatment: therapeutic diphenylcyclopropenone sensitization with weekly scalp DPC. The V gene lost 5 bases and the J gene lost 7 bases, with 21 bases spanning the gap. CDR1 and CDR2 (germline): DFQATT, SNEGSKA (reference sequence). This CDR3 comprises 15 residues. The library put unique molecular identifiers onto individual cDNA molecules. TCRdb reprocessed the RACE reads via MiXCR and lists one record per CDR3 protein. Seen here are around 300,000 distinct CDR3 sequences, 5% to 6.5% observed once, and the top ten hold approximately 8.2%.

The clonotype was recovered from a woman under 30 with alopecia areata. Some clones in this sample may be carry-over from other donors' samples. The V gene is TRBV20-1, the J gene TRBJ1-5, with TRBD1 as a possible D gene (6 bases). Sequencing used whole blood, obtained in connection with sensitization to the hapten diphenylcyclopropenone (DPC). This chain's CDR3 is CSALEGVGGNQPQHF. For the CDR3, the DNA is TGCAGTGCTCTCGAGGGGGTCGGGGGAAACCAGCCCCAGCATTTT.